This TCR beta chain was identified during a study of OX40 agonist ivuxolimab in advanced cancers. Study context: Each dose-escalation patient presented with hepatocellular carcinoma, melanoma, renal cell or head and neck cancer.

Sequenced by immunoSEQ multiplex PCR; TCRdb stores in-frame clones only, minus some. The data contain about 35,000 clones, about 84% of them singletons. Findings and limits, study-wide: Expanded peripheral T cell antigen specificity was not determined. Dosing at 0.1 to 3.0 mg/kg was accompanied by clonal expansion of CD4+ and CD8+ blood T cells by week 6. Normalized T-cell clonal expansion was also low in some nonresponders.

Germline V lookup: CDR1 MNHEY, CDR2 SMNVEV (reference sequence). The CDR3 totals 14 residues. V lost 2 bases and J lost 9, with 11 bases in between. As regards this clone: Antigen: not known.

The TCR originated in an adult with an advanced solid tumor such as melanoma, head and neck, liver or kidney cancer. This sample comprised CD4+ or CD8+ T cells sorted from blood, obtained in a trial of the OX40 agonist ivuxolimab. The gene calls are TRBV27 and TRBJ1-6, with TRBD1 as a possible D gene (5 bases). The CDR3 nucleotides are TGTGCCAGCAGTTTACGGGGGAACAGTTCACCCCTCCACTTT. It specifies CASSLRGNSSPLHF.